This T cell receptor beta chain was observed in a study of blood T cell repertoires in COVID-19 (dated by TCRdb to 2018 to 2020). For the study in its entirety: The collaborator samples originated in the United States, Italy and Spain and spanned the acute and convalescent phases of COVID-19. The material from the prospective study consisted of cDNA or gDNA derived from T cells, B-cell-depleted T cells, or PBMCs. Deeply sampled blood TCRbeta repertoires from subjects exposed to, actively infected with, or recovered from COVID-19 were included in the dataset. A freely available public database, intended as a resource for researchers studying the immune response to SARS-CoV-2, is where the repertoires were released. Samples were obtained from the ongoing ImmuneRACE study (first 160 participants) and from 1,200 or so subjects provided by 6 global collaborators. The sample metadata nearly always contained a de-identified subject ID, COVID-19 status, age in years and sex. HLA class I and class II types, where available, came from metadata supplied by the sample provider rather than from assay-based typing. Results the study describes overall, beyond this receptor: The amount of clinical and demographic metadata varied by source and participant and was provided uncurated.

This clone was seen only a few times. The clone's antigen remains unknown. The input lacks base qualities; no much larger clone sits a single base away. V loses 8 bases, J loses 0 bases, and the germline ends lie 13 bases apart. According to the germline V gene, CDR1 reads SGHAT and CDR2 reads FQNNGV. The CDR3 holds 14 amino acids from the cysteine to the phenylalanine. Solely the CDR3 DNA is kept, with 42 bases framed from the first base. Participants in the prospective study were enrolled through a virtual design, were aged roughly 18 to 100 years, and lived in approximately 25 United States geographic areas. Cohort assignment in the prospective study relied on participant-reported clinical history from a screening survey and a study questionnaire. For ImmuneRACE Cohort 3, a participant was defined as recovered based on two consecutive negative NP/OP PCR tests, clearance by a healthcare professional, or resolution of symptoms. Mobile phlebotomists in the prospective study collected whole blood, serum and a nasopharyngeal or oropharyngeal swab from every participant. Over a roughly 2-month period, participants in the prospective study had the option of providing additional blood draws and questionnaires. Prospective study blood samples were shipped either frozen or at room temperature before DNA extraction.

TCRbeta CDR3 regions were amplified from genomic DNA using the immunoSEQ Assay, a bias-controlled multiplex PCR. The published analysis was carried out like this. The number of nucleated cells in each sample was estimated by amplification of reference gene primers within the assay. Sequence reads were collapsed and filtered to measure the absolute abundance of every unique TCRbeta CDR3 rearrangement. For each sample, productive Simpson clonality was calculated as the square root of Simpson's diversity index over productive rearrangements. TCRdb took over this immuneACCESS table, retaining in-frame rearrangements with V and J assigned. Such tables are incomplete; in checked studies, under half of the missing clones stem from an unresolved V gene, and the remainder is unexplained. V, J and clone size are taken as reported in that table, and D and trimming were inferred from the DNA itself. The table for this sample lists around 200,000 clones; approximately 85% of them were counted only once. Of the sample, 6.2% falls within the top ten clones.

The receptor's source is a man between 40 and 49 years old who had recovered from COVID-19. The sample taken for sequencing was PBMCs or T cells enriched from blood (not recorded which). The rearranged segments are TRBV11-2 and TRBJ1-1; the D gene cannot be named for sure. The sequenced DNA is TGTGCCAGCTCGCGGAGGGAAATGAACACTGAAGCTTTCTTT. Translated, it gives CASSRREMNTEAFF.